One sample yielded the 26 T cell receptor beta chains listed below, sequenced in a study of blood T cell repertoires in COVID-19. The repertoire was sequenced with immunoSEQ multiplex PCR; TCRdb's copy has only in-frame clones and lacks some. The table lists 270,000 or so clones, about 91% of them singletons. Sample: peripheral blood. These receptor sequences come from a woman in her 40s who had recovered from COVID-19.

The rearrangement uses TRBV27 and TRBJ1-2, with a possible D match to TRBD1 (5 bases). Trimming left V 2 bases short and J 0 bases short, with 16 bases between. Per germline, CDR1 MNHEY and CDR2 SMNVEV (reference sequence). The CDR3 loop spans 17 amino acids. CDR3 residues: CASSLAGDPSANYGYTF. The DNA of the CDR3 is TGTGCCAGCAGTTTAGCGGGGGACCCCTCAGCTAACTATGGCTACACCTTC.

V usage is TRBV19 and J usage is TRBJ2-7; TRBD2 matches 13 bases. Germline-derived CDR1 and CDR2 are LNHDA and SQIVND (reference sequence). The trim removed 6 bases at V and 3 bases at J, leaving 5 bases unmatched. The CDR3 spans 15 residues. Written as DNA, the CDR3 is TGTGCCAGTAGAAGGACTAGCGGGGGATTCTACGAGCAGTACTTC. Its protein product is CASRRTSGGFYEQYF.

This rearrangement joins TRBV2 to TRBJ2-4, with D uncertain. The CDR3 runs to 14 residues. V lost 1 base to trimming and J lost 0 bases, with 4 bases between them. Germline values: CDR1 SNHLY, CDR2 FYNNEI. CDR3 DNA sequence: TGTGCCAGCAGTGAAGGGGCAGCCAAAAACATTCAGTACTTC. This encodes CASSEGAAKNIQYF.

The rearrangement links TRBV19 to TRBJ2-1; 10 bases are shared with TRBD2. The CDR3 extends over 18 amino acids. Germline V CDR1 and CDR2: LNHDA, SQIVND (reference sequence). Trimming removed 5 bases from V and 2 bases from J; junction bases left unmatched: 12. The CDR3 DNA is TGTGCCAGTAGTTCTCCAGCGGACGGGACTAGCGCCTACAATGAGCAGTTCTTC. Protein: CASSSPADGTSAYNEQFF. The full variable domain, with the rest looked up from reference TRBV19 and TRBJ2-1, is DGGITQSPKYLFRKEGQNVTLSCEQNLNHDAMYWYRQDPGQGLRLIYYSQIVNDFQKGDIAEGYSVSREKKESFPLTVTSAQKNPTAFYLCASSSPADGTSAYNEQFFGPGTRLTVL.

The chain's CDR3 is CASSNSHLEQFF. CDR3 bases: TGTGCCAGCTCGAATAGCCATCTAGAGCAGTTCTTC. The chain employs TRBV11-3 and TRBJ2-1; no clear D. CDR3 length: 12 residues. Germline V gives CDR1 SGHNT, CDR2 YENEEA. Trimming removed 8 bases from V and 10 bases from J, with 15 bases in between.

The chain links TRBV24-1 to TRBJ2-5, with D possibly TRBD2 on 5 matching bases. This CDR3 has 14 amino acids. Germline assignment: CDR1 KGHDR and CDR2 SFDVKD. The V end was cut by 3 bases, the J end by 4 bases, with 11 bases between. The CDR3 DNA reads TGTGCCACCAGTGATCCGGGGTGGGCAGAGACCCAGTACTTC. Protein product: CATSDPGWAETQYF.

The rearrangement uses TRBV30 and TRBJ1-2; TRBD1 matches 7 bases. Germline CDR1 GTSNPN, CDR2 SVGIG (reference sequence). There are 11 residues in the CDR3. V shed 2 bases, J shed 9 bases, and the junction held 3 bases outside the gene matches. The CDR3 bases are TGTGCCTGGAGTACAGGGGAAAGCTACACCTTC. This sequence encodes CAWSTGESYTF.

The chain employs TRBV2 and TRBJ2-7; D gene unclear. V was pared by 7 bases and J by 0 bases, with 7 bases between. The CDR3 runs 12 residues. Germline loops: CDR1 SNHLY, CDR2 FYNNEI. The CDR3 nucleotides read TGTGCCAGCACGGGTGACTCCTACGAGCAGTACTTC. Its protein product is CASTGDSYEQYF.

The chain carries TRBV6-4 and TRBJ2-1; 8 bases map to TRBD2. V was clipped by 0 bases and J by 8 bases; unmatched bases: 9. The germline V gene has CDR1 MRHNA and CDR2 SNTAGT. The length of the CDR3 is 16 residues. The CDR3 spells CASSDSSFRGGDEQFF. The CDR3 nucleotides are TGTGCCAGCAGTGACTCTAGCTTCCGGGGGGGCGATGAGCAGTTCTTC.

This chain connects TRBV12-3 or TRBV12-4 to TRBJ1-5; D is unclear. The CDR3 covers 13 residues. V lost 8 bases and J 4 bases, leaving 12 bases between the germline ends. The CDR3, as DNA: TGTGCCAGCTCGGCGGCTGGGAATCAGCCCCAGCATTTT. Translated, it gives CASSAAGNQPQHF.

The CDR3 sequence is CASRYSGVDTGELFF. Written as DNA, the CDR3 is TGTGCCAGCAGATACTCAGGGGTGGATACCGGGGAGCTGTTTTTT. The rearrangement uses TRBV28 and TRBJ2-2; a possible D gene is TRBD1 (6 bases). The length of the CDR3 is 15 residues. Germline V CDR1 and CDR2: MDHEN, SYDVKM. Trimming stripped 6 bases from V and 5 bases from J, with 16 bases between.

The chain combines TRBV2 with TRBJ1-6; TRBD1 might be the D (5 bases). Germline V gives CDR1 SNHLY, CDR2 FYNNEI. Trimming removed 6 bases at V and 3 bases at J, with 12 bases between. CDR3 size: 15 residues. CDR3 sequence (DNA): TGTGCCAGCAGCTACCGACAGTTCTATAATTCACCCCTCCACTTT. Protein: CASSYRQFYNSPLHF.

The rearrangement joins TRBV6-2 or TRBV6-3 to TRBJ1-2; D possibly corresponds to TRBD1 (5 bases). The CDR3 spans 14 residues. Trimming shortened V by 2 bases and J by 2 bases, and 9 bases separated the two germline ends. CDR1 is MNHEY, CDR2 SVGEGT, per germline. CDR3 region: CASSYGGSNYGYTF. CDR3 in DNA: TGTGCCAGCAGTTACGGGGGGTCGAACTATGGCTACACCTTC.

The V call is TRBV6-2 or TRBV6-3, the J call TRBJ1-5, with D hard to call. The germline gives CDR1 MNHEY, CDR2 SVGEGT. The CDR3 sequence is 16 residues long. V shed 0 bases and J shed 11 bases, with 20 bases lying between them. In nucleotides, the CDR3 is TGTGCCAGCAGTTACTCGATGCGGGCAACCCAGGTGGCCCAGCATTTT. Protein: CASSYSMRATQVAQHF.

V is TRBV6-1 and J is TRBJ1-2; D is unclear. The CDR3 has 14 amino acids. V lost 1 base to trimming and J lost 3 bases, with 9 bases between them. Looked up from germline, CDR1 is MNHNS and CDR2 is SASEGT. CDR3 sequence reads: CASSEGPGDYGYTF. The CDR3 nucleotides read TGTGCCAGCAGTGAAGGTCCGGGAGACTATGGCTACACCTTC.

V usage is TRBV6-5 and J usage is TRBJ2-7, with D possibly being TRBD1 (6 bases). This CDR3 is 14 amino acids long. Germline V gene sequence: CDR1 MNHEY, CDR2 SVGAGI. Between the trimmed V and J ends, which lost 4 bases and 0 bases, there was a span of 10 bases. The CDR3 loop is CASSWDTASYEQYF. The CDR3 DNA reads as TGTGCCAGCAGTTGGGACACGGCCTCCTACGAGCAGTACTTC.

This clone was seen a few times. The genes are TRBV10-2 and TRBJ1-6; D is perhaps TRBD1 (5 bases). Looked up from germline, CDR1 is WSHSY and CDR2 is SAAADI. V dropped 4 bases and J dropped 8 bases, with 18 bases sitting between them. The CDR3 is 16 residues long. CDR3 residues: CASSVVPAGYDSPLHF. The CDR3 DNA sequence: TGCGCCAGCAGTGTGGTCCCGGCAGGGTACGATTCACCCCTCCACTTT.

The chain recombines TRBV6-5 with TRBJ2-3, with 8 bases fitting TRBD1. The CDR3 loop spans 14 amino acids. Germline-derived CDR1 and CDR2 are MNHEY and SVGAGI. The V and J ends lost 11 bases and 2 bases, in that order; junction bases with no gene match: 9. The CDR3 coding sequence is TGTGCCGCCCAAAGGGACAGGAACACAGATACGCAGTATTTT. It encodes CAAQRDRNTDTQYF.

This clone was found once. The chain links TRBV27 to TRBJ2-3, with 9 positions matching TRBD2. With V trimmed by 5 bases and J by 5 bases, 5 bases remained unmatched. The CDR3 totals 14 residues. Germline-derived CDR1 and CDR2 are MNHEY and SMNVEV (reference sequence). CDR3 DNA: TGTGCCAGCAGTCAGCTAGCGGGGAAAGATACGCAGTATTTT. It yields the protein CASSQLAGKDTQYF.

The chain is built from TRBV3-1 (or the pseudogene TRBV3-2) and TRBJ2-7, with D maybe TRBD1 (6 bases). Germline CDR1 and CDR2: LGHDT and YNNKEL (reference sequence). V shed 3 bases and J shed 4 bases, with 16 bases lying between them. The CDR3 has 15 residues. The DNA for the CDR3 is TGTGCCAGCAGCCACGGTCTTGGCAGGGGTTACGAGCAGTACTTC. This codes for CASSHGLGRGYEQYF.

The CDR3 bases are TGCGCCAGCAGCCAATTCGGTGAGACCCAGTACTTC. Amino acids: CASSQFGETQYF. The rearrangement links TRBV4-3 to TRBJ2-5; D gene ambiguous. Germline values: CDR1 LGHNA, CDR2 YSLEER. V lost 2 bases to trimming and J lost 5 bases, with 6 bases between them. CDR3 size: 12 residues.

CDR3 bases: TGTGCCAGCAGTGATAGTGTTGTCGGAGAGACCCAGTACTTC. Encoded protein: CASSDSVVGETQYF. The chain combines TRBV2 with TRBJ2-5; the D is unclear. V was trimmed by 3 bases and J by 4 bases, leaving 12 bases between them. This CDR3 has 14 residues. Germline V gene sequence: CDR1 SNHLY, CDR2 FYNNEI.

The V gene is TRBV5-1, the J gene TRBJ1-6; D gene uncertain. This CDR3 has 13 residues. V lost 2 bases to trimming and J lost 11 bases, with 11 bases between them. Germline CDR1 reads SGHRS; CDR2 reads YFSETQ. CDR3 bases: TGCGCCAGCAGCTTAGACGGAGAACCACCCCTCCACTTT. The encoded protein is CASSLDGEPPLHF.

The chain joins TRBV13 to TRBJ1-1; maybe TRBD1 (5 bases). This CDR3 is 15 amino acids long. Looked up from germline, CDR1 is PRHDT and CDR2 is FYEKMQ (reference sequence). Trimming left V 6 bases short and J 0 bases short, with 14 bases between. The CDR3 is CASRLTDILNTEAFF. The CDR3 region has the DNA TGTGCCAGCAGGTTAACGGACATCTTGAACACTGAAGCTTTCTTT. Using reference TRBV13 and TRBJ1-1 for the parts outside the CDR3, the full variable domain is AAGVIQSPRHLIKEKRETATLKCYPIPRHDTVYWYQQGPGQDPQFLISFYEKMQSDKGSIPDRFSAQQFSDYHSELNMSSLELGDSALYFCASRLTDILNTEAFFGQGTRLTVV.

The chain combines TRBV27 with TRBJ2-1, with 7 bases aligning to TRBD2. The V and J ends lost 7 bases and 2 bases, in that order; junction bases with no gene match: 2. Germline CDR1 and CDR2: MNHEY and SMNVEV (reference sequence). The CDR3 runs to 13 residues. CDR3 nucleotide sequence: TGTGCCAGCACCGCGGGGGCCTACAATGAGCAGTTCTTC. Translated: CASTAGAYNEQFF.

The table lists this clone with a few counts. V is TRBV6-2 or TRBV6-3 and J is TRBJ2-3, with TRBD2 matching over 8 bases. The CDR3 loop spans 18 amino acids. CDR1 is MNHEY, CDR2 SVGEGT, per germline. With V trimmed by 0 bases and J by 7 bases, 15 bases remained unmatched. CDR3 region: CASSYSFRVAGGLHTQYF. CDR3 sequence (DNA): TGTGCCAGCAGTTACTCTTTTCGAGTGGCGGGAGGTTTGCATACGCAGTATTTT.